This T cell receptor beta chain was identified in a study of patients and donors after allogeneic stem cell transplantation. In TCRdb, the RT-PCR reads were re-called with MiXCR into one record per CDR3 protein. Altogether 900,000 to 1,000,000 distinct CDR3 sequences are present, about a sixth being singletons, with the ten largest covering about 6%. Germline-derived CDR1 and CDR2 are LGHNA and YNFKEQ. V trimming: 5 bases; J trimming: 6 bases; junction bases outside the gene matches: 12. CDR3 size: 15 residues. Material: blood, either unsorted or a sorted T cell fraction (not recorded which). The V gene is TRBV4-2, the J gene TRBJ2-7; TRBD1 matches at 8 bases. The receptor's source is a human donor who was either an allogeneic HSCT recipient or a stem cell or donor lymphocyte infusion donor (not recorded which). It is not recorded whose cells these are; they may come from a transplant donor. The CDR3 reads CASSGFTGQGGEQYF. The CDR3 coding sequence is TGTGCCAGCAGCGGGTTCACTGGACAGGGCGGCGAGCAGTACTTC.